Listed below are T cell receptor beta chains from one sample, sequenced in a study of blood T cells in healthy people across ages. TCRdb redid the calling of the 5' RACE reads with MiXCR, one entry per CDR3 protein. The data contain hundreds of thousands of distinct CDR3 sequences, under 30% of them singletons. This sample was also put to use in a study of T cells of mothers and their children.

The specimen was blood. These receptors were taken from a boy aged 10-17 years in good health. Each CDR3 is given with its conserved first and last residue. Each record gives: D gene, clone size, V gene, J gene, CDR3 protein, CDR3 DNA. The D gene is left open where the match is weak. A row's size may be missing; if present it is once, few, many or a size class.

TRBD2	few	TRBV6-4	TRBJ2-1	CASSAGTSGPNEQFF	TGTGCCAGCAGTGCCGGGACTAGCGGTCCCAATGAGCAGTTCTTC
TRBD1	few	TRBV30	TRBJ2-5	CAWSPGTARETQYF	TGTGCCTGGAGCCCGGGGACAGCCCGAGAGACCCAGTACTTC
TRBD1	NA	TRBV11-2	TRBJ1-4	CASRRGQGAIREKPFF	TGTGCCAGCAGGCGAGGACAGGGGGCGATTCGAGAAAAACCGTTTTTT
NA	NA	TRBV12-3/TRBV12-4	TRBJ1-5	CASSAGRANQPQHF	TGTGCCAGCAGCGCGGGCAGGGCCAATCAGCCCCAGCATTTT
NA	few	TRBV6-2/TRBV6-3	TRBJ2-7	CASSYSPHYEQYF	TGTGCCAGCAGTTACTCCCCTCACTACGAGCAGTACTTC
NA	NA	TRBV15	TRBJ2-5	CATSRVGLQETQYF	TGTGCCACCAGCAGGGTGGGATTACAAGAGACCCAGTACTTC
NA	NA	TRBV7-6	TRBJ1-2	CASSLDGDGYTF	TGTGCCAGCAGCTTAGATGGGGATGGCTACACCTTC
NA	NA	TRBV18	TRBJ1-2	CASSPTGPLDYGYTF	TGTGCCAGCTCACCAACCGGCCCACTAGACTATGGCTACACCTTC
TRBD1	NA	TRBV7-9	TRBJ1-1	CASSLGAGGAMDTEAFF	TGTGCCAGCAGCTTAGGGGCAGGGGGCGCGATGGACACTGAAGCTTTCTTT
TRBD1	NA	TRBV2	TRBJ1-4	CASSEPPGQGGTNEKLFF	TGTGCCAGCAGTGAACCGCCGGGACAGGGAGGGACTAATGAAAAACTGTTTTTT
NA	many	TRBV28	TRBJ2-1	CASSLGDSSYNEQFF	TGTGCCAGCAGTTTAGGGGATAGCTCCTACAATGAGCAGTTCTTC
NA	few	TRBV27	TRBJ2-4	CASMGSKNIQYF	TGTGCCAGCATGGGCAGCAAAAACATTCAGTACTTC
NA	NA	TRBV4-3	TRBJ1-2	CASSQDRRLAGAGYTF	TGCGCCAGCAGCCAAGATCGCCGACTAGCGGGGGCTGGCTACACCTTC
NA	few	TRBV5-1	TRBJ1-1	CASSRVSGDTEAFF	TGCGCCAGCAGCAGGGTATCGGGCGACACTGAAGCTTTCTTT
NA	NA	TRBV29-1	TRBJ2-6	CSAFKAGANVLTF	TGCAGCGCCTTTAAAGCTGGGGCCAACGTCCTGACTTTC
NA	few	TRBV6-1	TRBJ2-5	CASRAGRETQYF	TGTGCCAGCAGGGCTGGAAGGGAGACCCAGTACTTC
NA	NA	TRBV7-3	TRBJ1-1	CASSWDKNTEAFF	TGTGCCAGCAGCTGGGACAAGAACACTGAAGCTTTCTTT
TRBD2	many	TRBV4-3	TRBJ2-7	CASSQDVGGGTSYEQYF	TGCGCCAGCAGCCAAGATGTCGGGGGGGGAACCTCCTACGAGCAGTACTTC
NA	few	TRBV10-3	TRBJ1-1	CAISVGVQGTEAFF	TGTGCCATCAGTGTTGGAGTTCAGGGCACTGAAGCTTTCTTT
NA	few	TRBV7-2	TRBJ2-1	CASSPPDSWNEQFF	TGTGCCAGCAGCCCACCGGACAGTTGGAATGAGCAGTTCTTC
NA	few	TRBV6-5	TRBJ1-1	CASSYSSLDSLNTEAFF	TGTGCCAGCAGTTACTCCTCCCTCGACAGCCTAAACACTGAAGCTTTCTTT
TRBD2	NA	TRBV7-2	TRBJ2-3	CASSAAGGADTQYF	TGTGCCAGCAGCGCAGCGGGAGGGGCAGATACGCAGTATTTT
TRBD1	few	TRBV10-3	TRBJ1-2	CAISGGRGTGYTF	TGTGCCATCAGTGGGGGCAGGGGGACTGGCTACACCTTC
TRBD2	NA	TRBV24-1	TRBJ2-5	CATSDQQTSAETQYF	TGTGCCACCAGTGATCAACAAACTAGCGCGGAGACCCAGTACTTC
TRBD2	many	TRBV7-7	TRBJ2-7	CASSPWTSGSYEQYF	TGTGCTAGCAGCCCCTGGACTAGCGGGAGCTACGAGCAGTACTTC
TRBD1	many	TRBV5-4	TRBJ1-2	CASSLGLGTAVNGYTF	TGTGCCAGCAGCTTGGGGCTAGGGACAGCGGTGAATGGCTACACCTTC
NA	once	TRBV7-3	TRBJ2-7	CASSFFPGKEYEQYF	TGTGCCAGCAGCTTCTTTCCGGGGAAAGAGTACGAGCAGTACTTC
NA	NA	TRBV3-1	TRBJ2-5	CASSQDPSGSQYF	TGTGCCAGCAGCCAGGACCCCAGTGGGTCCCAGTACTTC
NA	few	TRBV10-3	TRBJ2-7	CAISGLGAVEQYF	TGTGCCATCAGTGGGTTGGGGGCTGTCGAGCAGTACTTC
NA	few	TRBV5-1	TRBJ1-6	CASGPWRGTDRRWVHF	TGCGCCAGCGGCCCTTGGCGGGGGACGGACCGACGGTGGGTCCACTTT
NA	few	TRBV7-9	TRBJ1-2	CASSWEDSYYGYTF	TGTGCCAGCAGCTGGGAGGACAGTTACTATGGCTACACCTTC
TRBD1	NA	TRBV20-1	TRBJ2-6	CSARGDRGLSGANVLTF	TGCAGTGCTCGAGGGGACAGGGGTTTATCTGGGGCCAACGTCCTGACTTTC
NA	NA	TRBV20-1	TRBJ1-1	CSARLGGGNTEAFF	TGCAGTGCTAGACTAGGGGGGGGAAACACTGAAGCTTTCTTT
NA	NA	TRBV20-1	TRBJ2-3	CSAQRPGTDTQYF	TGCAGTGCTCAGAGGCCGGGGACAGATACGCAGTATTTT
TRBD2	few	TRBV20-1	TRBJ2-7	CSARRTSGGGEQYF	TGCAGTGCTAGAAGGACTAGCGGGGGGGGCGAGCAGTACTTC
NA	few	TRBV20-1	TRBJ1-3	CSARFNTGRENTIYF	TGCAGTGCTAGATTCAACACGGGGAGGGAAAACACCATATATTTT
NA	few	TRBV15	TRBJ1-2	CATRSDSRIYNYGYTF	TGTGCCACCAGGAGTGACAGTCGAATCTATAACTATGGCTACACCTTC
NA	few	TRBV27	TRBJ2-7	CASGQSPSYEQYF	TGTGCCAGCGGACAATCTCCCTCCTACGAGCAGTACTTC
NA	NA	TRBV3-1	TRBJ2-5	CASSHDLNTETQYF	TGTGCCAGCAGCCATGACCTAAACACAGAGACCCAGTACTTC
TRBD2	NA	TRBV12-3/TRBV12-4	TRBJ2-5	CASSPNGLAGEETQYF	TGTGCCAGCAGCCCCAACGGACTAGCGGGAGAAGAGACCCAGTACTTC
TRBD1	NA	TRBV14	TRBJ1-2	CASSPPGQAGYGYTF	TGTGCCAGCAGCCCCCCGGGACAGGCGGGCTATGGCTACACCTTC
TRBD1	few	TRBV6-2/TRBV6-3	TRBJ2-5	CASRRQGWETQYF	TGTGCCAGCAGACGACAGGGTTGGGAGACCCAGTACTTC
TRBD1	NA	TRBV12-3/TRBV12-4	TRBJ1-2	CAIMDRGLDYGYTF	TGTGCCATCATGGACAGGGGGTTGGACTATGGCTACACCTTC
TRBD1	NA	TRBV6-7	TRBJ2-1	CASRQGARPTPYNEQFF	TGTGCCAGCAGACAGGGGGCGAGACCAACCCCGTACAATGAGCAGTTCTTC
NA	few	TRBV4-3	TRBJ1-6	CASSQEGRGPYNSPLHF	TGCGCCAGCAGCCAAGAAGGTCGGGGGCCCTATAATTCACCCCTCCACTTT
NA	NA	TRBV14	TRBJ1-4	CASSRPATNEKLFF	TGTGCCAGCAGCAGGCCAGCAACTAATGAAAAACTGTTTTTT
NA	NA	TRBV20-1	TRBJ1-2	CSARGLRGNLTAYGYTF	TGCAGTGCTAGAGGCCTAAGAGGGAACCTCACCGCGTATGGCTACACCTTC
TRBD1	few	TRBV7-9	TRBJ1-2	CASSLVYYVGQDSNYGYTF	TGTGCCAGCAGCTTAGTGTATTATGTGGGACAGGACAGCAACTATGGCTACACCTTC
TRBD2	NA	TRBV6-4	TRBJ2-1	CASSDSYWEAGFSYNEQFF	TGTGCCAGCAGTGATTCTTATTGGGAAGCGGGATTCTCCTACAATGAGCAGTTCTTC
TRBD2	NA	TRBV2	TRBJ2-4	CVSISGTSPQNIQYF	TGTGTCAGCATCTCCGGGACTAGTCCCCAAAACATTCAGTACTTC
NA	few	TRBV4-2	TRBJ1-5	CASSQDLLPANVPQHF	TGTGCCAGCAGCCAAGATCTCCTCCCAGCAAATGTGCCCCAGCATTTT
NA	NA	TRBV7-8	TRBJ2-7	CASSLARTPRSYEQYF	TGTGCCAGCAGCTTAGCCCGGACACCCCGATCCTACGAGCAGTACTTC
NA	NA	TRBV28	TRBJ1-1	CASSPPNQGLTEAFF	TGTGCCAGCAGTCCTCCCAATCAGGGGCTAACTGAAGCTTTCTTT
NA	few	TRBV30	TRBJ1-1	CAWYTGSNTEAFF	TGTGCCTGGTACACAGGGAGCAACACTGAAGCTTTCTTT